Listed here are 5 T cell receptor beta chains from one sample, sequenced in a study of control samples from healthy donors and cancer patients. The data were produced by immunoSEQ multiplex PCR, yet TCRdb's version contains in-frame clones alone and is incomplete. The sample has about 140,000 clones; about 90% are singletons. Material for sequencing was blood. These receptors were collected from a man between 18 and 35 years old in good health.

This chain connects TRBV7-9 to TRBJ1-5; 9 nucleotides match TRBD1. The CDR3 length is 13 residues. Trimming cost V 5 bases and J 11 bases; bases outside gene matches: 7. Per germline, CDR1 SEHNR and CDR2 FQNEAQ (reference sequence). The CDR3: CASSVTGGDSQHF. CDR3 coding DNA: TGTGCCAGCAGCGTCACAGGGGGCGATTCCCAGCATTTT.

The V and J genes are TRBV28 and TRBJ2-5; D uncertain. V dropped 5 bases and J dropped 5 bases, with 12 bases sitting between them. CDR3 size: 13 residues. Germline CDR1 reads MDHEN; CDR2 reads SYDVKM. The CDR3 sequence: CASSPVSWETQYF. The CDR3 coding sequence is TGTGCCAGCAGTCCCGTTAGCTGGGAGACCCAGTACTTC.

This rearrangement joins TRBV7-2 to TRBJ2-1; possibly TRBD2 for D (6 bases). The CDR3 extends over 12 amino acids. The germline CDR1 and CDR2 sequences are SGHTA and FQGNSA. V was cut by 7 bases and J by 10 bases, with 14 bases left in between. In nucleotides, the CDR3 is TGTGCCAGCACCTCCGGGGGAGACGAGCAGTTCTTC. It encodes CASTSGGDEQFF. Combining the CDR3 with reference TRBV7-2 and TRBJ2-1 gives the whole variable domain GAGVSQSPSNKVTEKGKDVELRCDPISGHTALYWYRQSLGQGLEFLIYFQGNSAPDKSGLPSDRFSAERTGGSVSTLTIQRTQQEDSAVYLCASTSGGDEQFFGPGTRLTVL.

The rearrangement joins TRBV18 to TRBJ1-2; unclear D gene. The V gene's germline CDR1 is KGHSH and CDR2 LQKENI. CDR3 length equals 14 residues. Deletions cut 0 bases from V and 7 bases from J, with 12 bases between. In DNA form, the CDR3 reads TGTGCCAGCTCACCACCAGCAAAAGGGTTTGGCTACACCTTC. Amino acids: CASSPPAKGFGYTF.

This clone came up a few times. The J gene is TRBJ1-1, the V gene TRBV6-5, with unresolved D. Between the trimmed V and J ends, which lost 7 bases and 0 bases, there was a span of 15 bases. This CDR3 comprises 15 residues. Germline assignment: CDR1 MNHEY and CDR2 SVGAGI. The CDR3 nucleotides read TGTGCCAGCACCCAGGACGGTGGGATGAACACTGAAGCTTTCTTT. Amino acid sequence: CASTQDGGMNTEAFF.